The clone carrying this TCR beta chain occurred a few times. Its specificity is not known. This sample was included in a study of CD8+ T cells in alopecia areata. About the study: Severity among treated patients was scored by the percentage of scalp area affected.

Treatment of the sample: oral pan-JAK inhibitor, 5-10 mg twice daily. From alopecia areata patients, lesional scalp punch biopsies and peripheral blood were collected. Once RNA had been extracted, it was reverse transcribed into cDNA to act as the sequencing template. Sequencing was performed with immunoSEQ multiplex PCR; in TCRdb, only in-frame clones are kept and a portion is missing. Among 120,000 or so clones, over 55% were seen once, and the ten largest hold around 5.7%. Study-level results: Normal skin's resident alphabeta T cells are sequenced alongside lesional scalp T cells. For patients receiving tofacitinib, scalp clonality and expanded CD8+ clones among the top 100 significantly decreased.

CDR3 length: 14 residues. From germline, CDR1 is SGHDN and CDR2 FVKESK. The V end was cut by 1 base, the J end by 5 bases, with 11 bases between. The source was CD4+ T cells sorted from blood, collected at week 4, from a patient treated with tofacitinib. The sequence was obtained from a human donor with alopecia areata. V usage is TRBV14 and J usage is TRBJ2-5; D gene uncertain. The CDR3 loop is CASSQAWSIETQYF. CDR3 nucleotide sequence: TGTGCCAGCAGCCAAGCGTGGAGCATTGAGACCCAGTACTTC.